The clone carrying this T cell receptor (beta chain) was picked up many times. Its antigen is currently unknown. The data are from a study of CD8 T cells in ankylosing spondylitis. The TCR beta libraries were generated through quantitative 5'-RACE incorporating molecular barcodes. TCRdb recomputed calls from the 5' RACE reads with MiXCR, one row per CDR3 protein. The sample includes fewer than 550,000 distinct CDR3 sequences, approximately 5.3% of them seen just once. Study-wide findings and caveats: Enrichment of disease-linked clones was reportedly significant in matched ankylosing spondylitis synovial fluid. A number of the motif variants had already been described in reactive arthritis synovial fluid and blood. A motif in TCR beta, a set of eight highly homologous variants, appeared characteristic of ankylosing spondylitis blood.

V shed 2 bases and J shed 3 bases, with 8 bases lying between them. This CDR3 is built from 14 residues. Sequenced material: blood, either unsorted or a sorted T cell fraction (not recorded which). V usage is TRBV12-3 or TRBV12-4 and J usage is TRBJ1-5; D is unresolved. This receptor was obtained from a male donor with ankylosing spondylitis. This CDR3 is CASSLTRINQPQHF. The CDR3 DNA reads TGTGCCAGCAGTTTAACGCGGATCAATCAGCCCCAGCATTTT.